This T cell receptor beta chain originates from a study of cytomegalovirus exposure and HLA in healthy donors. General study findings and limits: In a later analysis, V- and J-gene trimming of beta chains associated with a DCLRE1C missense variant, replicated independently. In a later analysis, at a false discovery rate of 0.05, roughly 17,000 TCR beta sequences matched HLA alleles. When a later analysis compared HLA-associated TCR beta chains with equally common others, the HLA-associated chains turned out to be more clonally expanded and to have lower generation probabilities.

The PCR ran on 60 Vbeta and 13 Jbeta primers. Assay: immunoSEQ multiplex PCR; the TCRdb copy retains only in-frame clones and omits some. The sample includes under 200,000 clones, around three quarters seen only once; the top ten take approximately 2%. V was shortened by 7 bases and J by 5 bases, with 26 bases between the two germline ends. The CDR3 runs to 18 residues. The germline V gene has CDR1 MGHDK and CDR2 SYGVNS. On this clone itself: Its antigen is currently unknown.

This chain uses TRBV25-1 with TRBJ1-4, with D perhaps TRBD1 (6 bases). The source is a woman aged 25 to 39 in good health and CMV-seronegative. Sequencing was performed on PBMCs. The CDR3 DNA reads as TGTGCCAGCATGATAGGGGACACCGAGGCCCAGGGGAATGAAAAACTGTTTTTT. Protein product: CASMIGDTEAQGNEKLFF.